The 5 T cell receptor beta chains below all came from one sample that was sequenced in a study of human T cells and chemical hapten exposure. The total RNA was obtained from whole blood that was not fractionated. TCRdb fed the 5' RACE reads into MiXCR, producing one record per CDR3 protein. Among about 120,000 distinct CDR3 sequences, around 20% were seen once, and the ten largest hold around 2.8%. These receptors came from a human donor in good health.

The rearrangement uses TRBV4-1 and TRBJ2-1; 12 bases are a match to TRBD2. Losses at the gene ends were 4 bases for V and 10 bases for J; bases not matched to a gene: 17. The CDR3 consists of 18 residues. CDR1 and CDR2 (germline): MGHRA, YSYEKL. The CDR3 DNA reads as TGCGCCAGCAGCCCTACCCACATAAGGACTAGCGGGGAGCGGGAGCAGTTCTTC. Amino acid sequence: CASSPTHIRTSGEREQFF.

V gene TRBV7-3 combines with J gene TRBJ2-7, with 9 bases matching TRBD1. The V gene end was trimmed by 4 bases and the J gene end by 3 bases; junction bases not matched to a gene: 1. The CDR3 is 13 residues long. The germline gives CDR1 SGHTA, CDR2 FQGTGA. The DNA of the CDR3 is TGTGCCAGCAGCTCGACAGGGGGCTACGAGCAGTACTTC. Amino acids: CASSSTGGYEQYF.

This clonotype was found once. The chain couples TRBV20-1 to TRBJ2-7; 9 nucleotides line up with TRBD1. Trimming cost V 4 bases and J 2 bases; bases outside gene matches: 27. The CDR3 sequence is 21 residues long. Per germline, CDR1 DFQATT and CDR2 SNEGSKA (reference sequence). For the CDR3, the DNA is TGCAGTGCTAAATCGGTAACCCCGGACAGGGGAAACTTCAGGCGGGCCTACGAGCAGTACTTC. Residues: CSAKSVTPDRGNFRRAYEQYF.

This clonotype was found a few times. This chain connects TRBV21-1 to TRBJ2-5. TRBV21-1 is a listed pseudogene. The CDR3 extends over 14 amino acids. The CDR3 sequence: CASSNSRTQETQYF. The CDR3 nucleotides read TGTGCCAGCAGCAACTCCAGGACCCAAGAGACCCAGTACTTC.

In its sample, this clonotype was seen a few times. The rearrangement uses TRBV3-1 and TRBJ2-5; D not certain. The germline V and J ends were trimmed by 4 bases and 4 bases, with 13 bases remaining between them. Germline CDR1 LGHDT, CDR2 YNNKEL (reference sequence). This CDR3 is built from 14 residues. The CDR3 region has the DNA TGTGCCAGCAGCCTGAGACGCCGGATAGAGACCCAGTACTTC. Amino acids: CASSLRRRIETQYF.